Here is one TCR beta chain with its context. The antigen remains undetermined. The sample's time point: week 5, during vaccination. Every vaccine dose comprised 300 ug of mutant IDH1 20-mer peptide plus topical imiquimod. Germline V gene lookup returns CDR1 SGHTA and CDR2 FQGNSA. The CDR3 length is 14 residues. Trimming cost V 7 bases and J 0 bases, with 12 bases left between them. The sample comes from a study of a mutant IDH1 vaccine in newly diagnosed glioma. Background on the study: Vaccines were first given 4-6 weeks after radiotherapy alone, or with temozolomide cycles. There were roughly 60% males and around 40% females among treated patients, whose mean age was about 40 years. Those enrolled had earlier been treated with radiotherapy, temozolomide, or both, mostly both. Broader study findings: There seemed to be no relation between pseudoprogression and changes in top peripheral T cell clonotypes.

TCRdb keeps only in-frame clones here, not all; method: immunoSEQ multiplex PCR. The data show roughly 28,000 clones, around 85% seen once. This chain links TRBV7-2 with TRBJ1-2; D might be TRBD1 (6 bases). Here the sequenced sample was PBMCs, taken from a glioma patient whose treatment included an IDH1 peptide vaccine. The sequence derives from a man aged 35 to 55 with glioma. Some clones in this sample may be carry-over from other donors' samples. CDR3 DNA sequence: TGTGCCAGCACCCCGGGGACATCTAACTATGGCTACACCTTC. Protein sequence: CASTPGTSNYGYTF.